These 31 T cell receptor beta chains came from one sample sequenced in a study of monozygotic twins with inflammatory bowel disease. After re-calling the 5' RACE reads, TCRdb lists one entry per CDR3 protein, DNA absent. In total, the table holds about 160,000 distinct CDR3 sequences. The sequencing sample was made of blood. These TCRs come from a human donor with ulcerative colitis or Crohn's disease, or a healthy co-twin of an affected twin (not recorded which).

The rearrangement uses TRBV12-3 or TRBV12-4 and TRBJ1-1. CDR3 size: 13 residues. The CDR3 spells CASSSTVNTEAFF.

V and J are TRBV7-2 and TRBJ2-1; TCRdb calls TRBD1, which cannot be checked without DNA. The CDR3 length is 15 residues. Germline assignment: CDR1 SGHTA and CDR2 FQGNSA. CDR3 loop: CASSQRTGDYNEQFF.

The chain is built from TRBV4-3 and TRBJ2-1; the D call of TRBD2 rests on TCRdb alone, since no DNA is present to check it. Germline CDR1 reads LGHNA; CDR2 reads YSLEER. The length of the CDR3 is 17 residues. The CDR3 loop is CASSQEQSSGIFNEQFF.

The CDR3 region is CASSPPGQTYEQYF. This chain links TRBV7-9 with TRBJ2-7; without DNA, the TCRdb call of TRBD1 cannot be checked. The CDR3 is made up of 14 amino acids. CDR1 SEHNR and CDR2 FQNEAQ come from the germline V gene (reference sequence).

J is TRBJ1-6 and V is TRBV28; the TCRdb D gene call, TRBD1, has no DNA to confirm it. Per germline, CDR1 MDHEN and CDR2 SYDVKM. The CDR3 has 13 residues. The CDR3 sequence is CASSPPTHSPLHF.

The chain has TRBV6-2 or TRBV6-3 and TRBJ1-1; TCRdb reports TRBD1, a call that lacks DNA to check it against. This CDR3 has 13 residues. The germline CDR1 and CDR2 sequences are MNHEY and SVGEGT. CDR3 protein: CASTLRDRYKAFF.

This chain links TRBV5-5 with TRBJ1-6. The CDR3 length is 17 residues. CDR1 is SGHKS, CDR2 YYEKEE, per germline (reference sequence). The CDR3: CASSLESGYSRGSPLHF.

The chain is built from TRBV11-2 and TRBJ2-5; TCRdb reports TRBD2, a call that lacks DNA to check it against. CDR1 and CDR2 (germline): SGHAT, FQNNGV. CDR3 length: 15 residues. The CDR3 region is CASSLVSGGIETQYF. Looking up the rest from reference TRBV11-2 and TRBJ2-5 gives the full variable domain: EAGVAQSPRYKIIEKRQSVAFWCNPISGHATLYWYQQILGQGPKLLIQFQNNGVVDDSQLPKDRFSAERLKGVDSTLKIQPAKLEDSAVYLCASSLVSGGIETQYFGPGTRLLVL.

This chain connects TRBV5-4 to TRBJ2-3; TCRdb returns TRBD2, unconfirmable since there is no DNA. This CDR3 is 17 amino acids long. CDR1 is SGHNT and CDR2 is YYREEE in the germline V gene (reference sequence). CDR3 loop: CASSLDASGGGTDTQYF. The full variable domain, its missing parts supplied by reference TRBV5-4 and TRBJ2-3, is ETGVTQSPTHLIKTRGQQVTLRCSSQSGHNTVSWYQQALGQGPQFIFQYYREEENGRGNFPPRFSGLQFPNYSSELNVNALELDDSALYLCASSLDASGGGTDTQYFGPGTRLTVL.

This chain links TRBV4-1 with TRBJ2-5; TCRdb proposes TRBD2, but this gene call is untestable without DNA. In germline, CDR1 is MGHRA, CDR2 YSYEKL. CDR3 length equals 15 residues. CDR3 sequence: CASSLRGGRQETQYF.

The V and J genes are TRBV28 and TRBJ2-2; TCRdb returns TRBD2, unconfirmable since there is no DNA. CDR1 is MDHEN, CDR2 SYDVKM, per germline. The CDR3 spans 15 residues. CDR3 in amino acids: CATLKDSVNTGELFF.

The chain links TRBV5-4 to TRBJ1-6; lacking DNA, the TRBD1 call made by TCRdb goes unchecked. The CDR3 consists of 16 residues. Germline V gene data show CDR1 as SGHNT and CDR2 as YYREEE (reference sequence). The chain's CDR3 is CASSLGGGTLNSPLHF.

This chain uses TRBV7-2 with TRBJ1-1; TCRdb proposes TRBD1, but this gene call is untestable without DNA. The CDR3 has 15 residues. Germline CDR1 is SGHTA and CDR2 is FQGNSA. This chain's CDR3 is CASSFRQGSSTEAFF.

V usage is TRBV9 and J usage is TRBJ2-3. The CDR3 totals 15 residues. CDR1 and CDR2 from the germline V gene are SGDLS and YYNGEE. The CDR3 is CASSPQEGSADTQYF.

The V gene is TRBV27, the J gene TRBJ2-7; TCRdb gives TRBD1 as the D gene, but with no DNA this cannot be confirmed. This CDR3 is built from 16 residues. CDR1 is MNHEY, CDR2 SMNVEV, per germline (reference sequence). The CDR3 loop is CASSDRGSGWSYEQYF.

The genes are TRBV5-1 and TRBJ1-4. Germline V gene sequence: CDR1 SGHRS, CDR2 YFSETQ. The CDR3 spans 13 residues. The chain's CDR3 is CASSLWEGEKLFF.

The chain joins TRBV7-6 to TRBJ2-2; the TCRdb D gene call, TRBD2, has no DNA to confirm it. CDR3 length equals 15 residues. From germline, CDR1 is SGHVS and CDR2 FNYEAQ. The CDR3 here is CASSSSSGGAGELFF.

V gene TRBV3-1 combines with J gene TRBJ1-2; TCRdb calls TRBD1, which cannot be checked without DNA. The CDR3 is 16 residues long. Germline V gene lookup returns CDR1 LGHDT and CDR2 YNNKEL (reference sequence). The CDR3 spells CASSQDVPEANYGYTF.

V and J are TRBV14 and TRBJ2-3. Per germline, CDR1 SGHDN and CDR2 FVKESK. This CDR3 region has 13 residues. The CDR3 here is CASSQASSFTQYF.

The chain uses TRBV20-1 and TRBJ2-1. The germline V gene encodes CDR1 DFQATT and CDR2 SNEGSKA (reference sequence). The CDR3 totals 11 residues. The CDR3 sequence: CSASPVNEQFF.

The chain combines TRBV4-1 with TRBJ1-1. The CDR3 runs to 15 residues. CDR1 MGHRA and CDR2 YSYEKL come from the germline V gene. The CDR3 region is CASRSLTTLNTEAFF.

The rearrangement joins TRBV10-3 to TRBJ1-1; TCRdb gives TRBD1 as the D gene, but with no DNA this cannot be confirmed. The germline V gene has CDR1 ENHRY and CDR2 SYGVKD. This CDR3 region has 11 residues. CDR3 in amino acids: CAISGGPEAFF.

The genes are TRBV15 and TRBJ2-7; the D call from TCRdb, TRBD2, cannot be confirmed without DNA. CDR1 and CDR2 from the germline V gene are LNHNV and YYDKDF (reference sequence). This CDR3 contains 17 residues. CDR3 residues: CATSRDLGLAGSYEQYF.

The V call is TRBV5-1, the J call TRBJ2-5; TCRdb designates TRBD2, a call that cannot be tested without DNA. Germline V gene sequence: CDR1 SGHRS, CDR2 YFSETQ. This CDR3 spans 16 amino acids. The CDR3 region is CASSLGGARTQETQYF.

This sequence joins TRBV6-2 or TRBV6-3 and TRBJ2-1. The germline V gene encodes CDR1 MNHEY and CDR2 SVGEGT. The CDR3 is 14 residues long. CDR3: CASGSGSSYNEQFF.

The chain is built from TRBV7-6 and TRBJ2-5. In germline, CDR1 is SGHVS, CDR2 FNYEAQ. The CDR3 extends over 12 amino acids. The CDR3 spells CASSPPTETQYF.

The rearrangement joins TRBV3-1 to TRBJ1-1; TCRdb designates TRBD1, a call that cannot be tested without DNA. The germline V gene encodes CDR1 LGHDT and CDR2 YNNKEL (reference sequence). The CDR3 totals 14 residues. CDR3 loop: CASSQFTGDTEAFF.

The rearrangement links TRBV9 to TRBJ1-4; absent DNA, TCRdb's TRBD1 call cannot be checked. The CDR3 runs 14 residues. The V gene's germline CDR1 is SGDLS and CDR2 YYNGEE. The CDR3 sequence is CASSRDRENEKLFF.

This chain joins TRBV29-1 and TRBJ1-2; TCRdb selects TRBD1, and the lack of DNA leaves this call unchecked. Germline CDR1 reads SQVTM; CDR2 reads ANQGSEA. This CDR3 comprises 12 residues. Here the CDR3 reads CSALWPTGGYTF.

The J gene is TRBJ2-5, the V gene TRBV15. The CDR3 covers 13 residues. Per the germline V gene, CDR1 is LNHNV and CDR2 is YYDKDF (reference sequence). The CDR3 protein is CATSRGPQETQYF.

The gene calls are TRBV5-1 and TRBJ1-1. CDR3 length: 14 amino acids. Germline CDR1 reads SGHRS; CDR2 reads YFSETQ. This CDR3 is CASSGDGVNTEAFF.